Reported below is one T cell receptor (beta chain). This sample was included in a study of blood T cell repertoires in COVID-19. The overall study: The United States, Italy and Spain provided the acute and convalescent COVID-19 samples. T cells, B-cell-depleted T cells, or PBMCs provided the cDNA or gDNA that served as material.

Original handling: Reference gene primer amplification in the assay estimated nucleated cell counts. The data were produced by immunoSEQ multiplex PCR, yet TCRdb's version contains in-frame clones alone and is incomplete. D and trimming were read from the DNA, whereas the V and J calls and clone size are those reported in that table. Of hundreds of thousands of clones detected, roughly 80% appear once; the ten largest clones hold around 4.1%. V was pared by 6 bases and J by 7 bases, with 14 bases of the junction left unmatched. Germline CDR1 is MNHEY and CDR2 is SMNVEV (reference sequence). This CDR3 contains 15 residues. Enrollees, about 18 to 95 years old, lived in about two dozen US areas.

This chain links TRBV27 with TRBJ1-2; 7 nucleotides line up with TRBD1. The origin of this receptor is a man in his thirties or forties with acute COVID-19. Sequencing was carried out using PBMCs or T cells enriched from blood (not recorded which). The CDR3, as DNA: TGTGCCAGCAGAAACCCTGCGGGGCAGGGGGGTGGCTACACCTTC. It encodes CASRNPAGQGGGYTF.